A selection of T cell receptor beta chains follows, all from one sample in a study of identical twins' blood T cells. TCRdb processed the 5' RACE reads anew with MiXCR; each CDR3 protein has one entry. The sample consists of a few hundred thousand distinct CDR3 sequences, roughly 27% of them appearing once. Specimen: PBMCs. These receptors came from a woman aged 18-55 years in good health. Each CDR3 is given with its conserved first and last residue. A D gene is named only where the DNA matches it firmly. For some rows the clone size is stated as once, few or many, or as a class when expanded; others skip it.

D	V	size	J	CDR3	DNA
.	TRBV7-2	few	TRBJ2-2	CASSFPPSGTSIRELFF	TGTGCCAGCAGCTTTCCCCCCTCCGGGACCTCTATCCGGGAGCTGTTTTTT
.	TRBV7-9	.	TRBJ1-1	CASRATGPNTEAFF	TGTGCCAGCAGAGCCACCGGACCGAACACTGAAGCTTTCTTT
TRBD1	TRBV20-1	.	TRBJ1-4	CILGTGDEKLFF	TGCATTTTGGGTACAGGGGATGAAAAACTGTTTTTT
TRBD1	TRBV2	few	TRBJ2-7	CASSDPTGQGNYEQYF	TGTGCCAGCAGTGATCCTACGGGACAGGGCAATTACGAGCAGTACTTC
.	TRBV7-2	.	TRBJ2-1	CASSLGVINNEQFF	TGTGCCAGCAGCTTAGGGGTAATCAACAATGAGCAGTTCTTC
.	TRBV20-1	.	TRBJ1-2	CSADGYTF	TGCAGTGCGGATGGCTACACCTTC
.	TRBV6-6	few	TRBJ1-5	CASSLKTDGSSNQPQHF	TGTGCCAGCAGTCTCAAAACGGACGGATCTAGCAATCAGCCCCAGCATTTT
.	TRBV7-6	many	TRBJ1-4	CASSLGASNEKLFF	TGTGCCAGCAGCTTGGGGGCTTCAAATGAAAAACTGTTTTTT
.	TRBV5-1	few	TRBJ1-2	CASSLDRMNYGYTF	TGCGCCAGCAGCTTGGACAGAATGAACTATGGCTACACCTTC
.	TRBV2	many	TRBJ1-4	CASNRDRNEKLFF	TGTGCCAGCAATCGGGACCGGAATGAAAAACTGTTTTTT
.	TRBV7-2	.	TRBJ1-5	CASSFFGIHNQPQHF	TGTGCCAGCAGCTTCTTCGGGATACACAATCAGCCCCAGCATTTT
TRBD1	TRBV2	few	TRBJ1-6	CASMGQTWNSPLHF	TGTGCCAGCATGGGACAGACCTGGAATTCACCCCTCCACTTT
.	TRBV20-1	many	TRBJ2-3	CSAPGTNSDTQYF	TGCAGTGCACCCGGGACCAACTCAGATACGCAGTATTTT
.	TRBV27	.	TRBJ2-1	CASSLSGAEQFF	TGTGCCAGCAGTTTATCGGGGGCAGAGCAGTTCTTC
TRBD1	TRBV29-1	.	TRBJ1-2	CSVEEQQGVYGYTF	TGCAGCGTCGAGGAACAACAGGGGGTCTATGGCTACACCTTC
.	TRBV12-3/TRBV12-4	many	TRBJ1-2	CASSLAGVNYGYTF	TGTGCCAGCAGTTTGGCAGGGGTGAACTATGGCTACACCTTC
TRBD1	TRBV19	.	TRBJ1-4	CASRTGTGGQIGEKLFF	TGTGCCAGCCGTACCGGGACAGGGGGCCAAATAGGAGAAAAACTGTTTTTT
.	TRBV10-3	.	TRBJ2-7	CAIGEDYPYEQYF	TGTGCCATAGGGGAGGACTACCCCTACGAGCAGTACTTC
.	TRBV29-1	.	TRBJ2-7	CSVAYLLPGTQYF	TGCAGCGTTGCCTACCTCCTCCCCGGGACACAGTACTTC
.	TRBV7-8	.	TRBJ1-2	CASSLRTSNYGYTF	TGTGCCAGCAGCCTTCGGACTTCTAACTATGGCTACACCTTC
TRBD2	TRBV9	.	TRBJ2-5	CASSVEGTSGRLRETQYF	TGTGCCAGCAGCGTAGAGGGAACTAGCGGGAGATTGAGGGAGACCCAGTACTTC
.	TRBV3-1	few	TRBJ1-3	CASSQIGSKGNTIYF	TGTGCCAGCAGCCAAATCGGCAGTAAAGGAAACACCATATATTTT
.	TRBV7-8	.	TRBJ1-2	CASSSGHRTYGYTF	TGTGCCAGCAGCTCCGGACATAGAACATATGGCTACACCTTC
.	TRBV2	many	TRBJ1-3	CASSETFLRNTIYF	TGTGCCAGCAGTGAAACCTTCTTGAGAAACACCATATATTTT
.	TRBV20-1	few	TRBJ2-2	CSAGASGELFF	TGCAGTGCCGGGGCGTCCGGGGAGCTGTTTTTT
TRBD1	TRBV9	.	TRBJ1-3	CASSSRQGPGNTIYF	TGTGCCAGCAGCTCTAGACAGGGACCTGGAAACACCATATATTTT
.	TRBV9	few	TRBJ1-1	CASSVYPQGMNTEAFF	TGTGCCAGCAGCGTATATCCTCAGGGGATGAACACTGAAGCTTTCTTT
TRBD1	TRBV11-2	.	TRBJ1-2	CASSLSQGGAYGYTF	TGTGCCAGCAGCTTATCCCAGGGGGGTGCCTATGGCTACACCTTC
.	TRBV4-2	.	TRBJ1-6	CASSQVSLPSLLHF	TGTGCCAGCAGCCAAGTTTCCCTACCGTCGCTCCTCCACTTT
TRBD2	TRBV2	few	TRBJ2-7	CASSGLAGAEQYF	TGTGCCAGCAGTGGACTAGCGGGGGCCGAGCAGTACTTC
.	TRBV29-1	.	TRBJ2-2	CSVELWTVGTGELFF	TGCAGCGTTGAACTTTGGACTGTCGGCACCGGGGAGCTGTTTTTT
TRBD2	TRBV19	.	TRBJ2-3	CASSSAGRSTDTQYF	TGTGCCAGTAGTTCAGCGGGGAGAAGCACAGATACGCAGTATTTT
.	TRBV4-1	few	TRBJ1-4	CASSQIRPPNEKLFF	TGCGCCAGCAGCCAAATTAGACCGCCGAATGAAAAACTGTTTTTT
.	TRBV15	.	TRBJ1-1	CATSRVPGSEAFF	TGTGCCACCAGCAGGGTTCCAGGGTCTGAGGCTTTCTTT
.	TRBV5-1	.	TRBJ1-6	CASSLDSLGSPLHF	TGCGCCAGCAGCTTGGACAGTTTAGGCTCACCCCTCCACTTT
.	TRBV7-9	few	TRBJ1-1	CASGSTGLNTEAFF	TGTGCCAGCGGGTCGACAGGTTTGAACACTGAAGCTTTCTTT
.	TRBV10-3	.	TRBJ1-2	CAISELTLYGYTF	TGTGCCATCAGTGAGCTGACTTTGTATGGCTACACCTTC
.	TRBV7-6	.	TRBJ1-5	CASSLVYRRNSNQPQHF	TGTGCCAGCAGCTTAGTATACAGGCGGAATAGCAATCAGCCCCAGCATTTT
TRBD2	TRBV11-2	few	TRBJ2-7	CASSLVGLAGESSYEQYF	TGTGCCAGCAGCTTAGTGGGACTAGCGGGAGAATCGTCCTACGAGCAGTACTTC
TRBD1	TRBV10-3	.	TRBJ1-5	CATGTGYNQPQHF	TGTGCCACCGGGACAGGGTACAATCAGCCCCAGCATTTT
TRBD1	TRBV10-3	.	TRBJ2-2	CATRGQYNTGELFF	TGTGCCACCAGGGGACAGTATAACACCGGGGAGCTGTTTTTT
TRBD2	TRBV9	few	TRBJ2-7	CASSQGTSGEYEQYF	TGTGCCAGCAGCCAAGGGACTAGCGGGGAGTACGAGCAGTACTTC
TRBD1	TRBV6-1	.	TRBJ2-2	CAGRGWTGGIGELFF	TGTGCCGGCAGGGGATGGACAGGGGGGATCGGGGAGCTGTTTTTT
.	TRBV10-3	.	TRBJ2-3	CAISERGGYTDTQYF	TGTGCCATCAGTGAGAGGGGGGGCTACACAGATACGCAGTATTTT
.	TRBV30	.	TRBJ1-2	CAWSVGVRTSSYTF	TGTGCCTGGAGTGTAGGGGTGAGGACGAGTAGCTACACCTTC
.	TRBV2	few	TRBJ2-3	CASSVGRNTQYF	TGTGCCAGCAGTGTTGGTAGGAATACGCAGTATTTT